The 23 T cell receptor beta chains below come from one sample, sequenced in a study of neurological immune-mediated disorders (dated by TCRdb to the late 2010s). Library construction relied on 5' RACE. TCRdb records Illumina HiSeq 2500 as the sequencer. TCRdb reprocessing: public reads trimmed at Q25 with fastp, clones called with MiXCR, in-frame beta chains kept. When rows share a CDR3 protein, they turn into one entry using the most common DNA and genes. The sample data list 44,000 or so distinct CDR3 sequences, and about 6.9% of these were observed just once. The top ten clones comprise around 0.55% of the sample. The sample was CD4+ T cells from blood. The receptors here all came from a middle-aged woman in good health.

This clonotype was observed many times. The chain employs TRBV4-1 and TRBJ2-5, with TRBD1 identical over 7 bases. This CDR3 region has 15 residues. Germline CDR1 is MGHRA and CDR2 is YSYEKL. J lost 3 bases, V lost 2 bases, and 6 bases had no gene match. CDR3 bases: TGCGCCAGCAGCCAATGGACAGGTGGAAAAGAGACCCAGTACTTC. Translating gives CASSQWTGGKETQYF.

In this sample, this clonotype turned up many times. The chain is built from TRBV11-2 and TRBJ2-1; TRBD1 might be the D (5 bases). V lost 4 bases, J lost 9 bases, and 13 bases lay in between. This CDR3 comprises 13 residues. In germline, CDR1 is SGHAT, CDR2 FQNNGV. The CDR3 loop reads CASSSLGVTEQFF. Written as DNA, the CDR3 is TGTGCCAGCAGCTCCCTAGGGGTTACTGAGCAGTTCTTC.

The table lists this clonotype with many counts. V and J are TRBV7-9 and TRBJ1-2; D might be TRBD1 (6 bases). Germline values: CDR1 SEHNR, CDR2 FQNEAQ (reference sequence). This CDR3 spans 14 amino acids. The V and J ends lost 7 bases and 4 bases respectively, with 16 bases between them. CDR3 sequence (DNA): TGTGCCAGCACCTACGAGGGGGTTTCCTATGGCTACACCTTC. Its translation: CASTYEGVSYGYTF.

At least ten counts were recorded for this clonotype. V usage is TRBV6-7 and J usage is TRBJ1-5, with no clear D. TRBV6-7 is an open reading frame whose function is uncertain. This CDR3 comprises 11 residues. Trimming pared 8 bases from V and 3 bases from J, leaving 5 bases between. The CDR3 spells CASSFNQPQHF. The CDR3 DNA sequence: TGTGCCAGCTCCTTCAATCAGCCCCAGCATTTT.

This clonotype has at least ten counts. The rearrangement links TRBV11-2 to TRBJ1-3; TRBD1 matches at 10 bases. This CDR3 is built from 16 residues. Germline V CDR1 and CDR2: SGHAT, FQNNGV. The V segment lost 4 bases and the J segment 8 bases; nucleotides outside the gene matches: 11. Written as DNA, the CDR3 is TGTGCCAGCAGCTCTCGGTTCAGACAGGGGGCGGACACCATATATTTT. This codes for CASSSRFRQGADTIYF.

This clonotype appeared many times. CDR3 coding DNA: TGCAGTGCCCTTAGCGGGAGTACCTACAATGAGCAGTTCTTC. Translated, it gives CSALSGSTYNEQFF. The chain has TRBV20-1 and TRBJ2-1; 9 bases match TRBD2. Trimming took 6 bases from V and 2 from J; bases not matched to a gene: 5. This CDR3 comprises 14 residues. CDR1 and CDR2 (germline): DFQATT, SNEGSKA (reference sequence).

There are many counts of this clonotype. This rearrangement joins TRBV11-2 to TRBJ2-5, with a possible D match to TRBD2 (6 bases). Per germline, CDR1 SGHAT and CDR2 FQNNGV. Trimming cost V 5 bases and J 4 bases, with 11 bases left between them. The CDR3 spans 13 residues. The CDR3 DNA reads as TGTGCCAGCAGCCATTGGGGGGTAGAGACCCAGTACTTC. Amino acids: CASSHWGVETQYF.

This clonotype was picked up many times. The CDR3 DNA follows: TGCAGCGTACGCAGGTGGGCGGACACTGAAGCTTTCTTT. This gives the protein CSVRRWADTEAFF. The genes are TRBV29-1 and TRBJ1-1; D remains unclear. V lost 6 bases, J lost 3 bases, and 14 bases lay in between. The germline V gene encodes CDR1 SQVTM and CDR2 ANQGSEA. The CDR3 runs 13 residues. The variable domain in full, with the rest retrieved from reference TRBV29-1 and TRBJ1-1, is SAVISQKPSRDICQRGTSLTIQCQVDSQVTMMFWYRQQPGQSLTLIATANQGSEATYESGFVIDKFPISRPNLTFSTLTVSNMSPEDSSIYLCSVRRWADTEAFFGQGTRLTVV.

This clonotype was seen many times. The chain combines TRBV4-2 with TRBJ1-4; possibly TRBD1 for D (5 bases). Trimming removed 0 bases at V and 8 bases at J, with 16 bases between. CDR3 size: 16 residues. Germline-derived CDR1 and CDR2 are LGHNA and YNFKEQ. CDR3 in amino acids: CASSQEGGREYEKLFF. The CDR3 DNA reads as TGTGCCAGCAGCCAAGAGGGGGGAAGGGAGTACGAAAAACTGTTTTTT.

This clonotype has at least ten counts. The chain combines TRBV7-2 with TRBJ1-2; 11 bases line up with TRBD1. V shed 3 bases, J shed 8 bases, and the junction held 8 bases outside the gene matches. The CDR3 is 15 residues long. Per germline, CDR1 SGHTA and CDR2 FQGNSA. In DNA form, the CDR3 reads TGTGCCAGCAGCTTGGGACAGGGGGGTGCTGGAGGCTACACCTTC. Protein: CASSLGQGGAGGYTF.

This clonotype has a count of ten or more. CDR3 amino acids: CASSTAGTPFDEQYF. The DNA for the CDR3 is TGTGCCAGCAGTACCGCCGGGACTCCCTTCGATGAGCAGTACTTC. This chain uses TRBV27 with TRBJ2-7, with D possibly TRBD2 on 6 matching bases. V was trimmed by 5 bases and J by 7 bases, leaving 21 bases between them. CDR3 length equals 15 residues. Germline CDR1 and CDR2: MNHEY and SMNVEV (reference sequence).

At least ten counts were recorded for this clonotype. The V call is TRBV3-1, the J call TRBJ2-1, with 7 bases matching TRBD1. The CDR3 spans 13 residues. CDR1 LGHDT and CDR2 YNNKEL come from the germline V gene (reference sequence). V shed 7 bases, J shed 16 bases, and the junction held 16 bases outside the gene matches. CDR3 region: CASKLQGTDRPFF. Here the CDR3 DNA reads TGTGCCAGCAAACTACAGGGGACCGACAGGCCCTTCTTC.

This clonotype was found many times. The chain is built from TRBV20-1 and TRBJ2-5; 10 bases line up with TRBD2. V was pared by 2 bases and J by 5 bases, with 8 bases of the junction left unmatched. CDR1 is DFQATT and CDR2 is SNEGSKA in the germline V gene (reference sequence). This CDR3 spans 15 amino acids. CDR3 sequence (DNA): TGCAGTGCTAGATCCGGGAGCGGGAGGGACGAGACCCAGTACTTC. The encoded protein is CSARSGSGRDETQYF.

In its sample, this clonotype was seen many times. This sequence joins TRBV29-1 and TRBJ2-2; D might be TRBD2 (5 bases). Germline assignment: CDR1 SQVTM and CDR2 ANQGSEA. V was clipped by 4 bases and J by 7 bases, with 10 bases between them. CDR3 length equals 12 residues. The CDR3 DNA is TGCAGCGTTGGGCCGGGGATCGGGGAGCTGTTTTTT. Protein product: CSVGPGIGELFF.

This clonotype was seen repeatedly, ten times or more. CDR3: CASSQEAWTGAYEQYF. The CDR3 DNA sequence: TGTGCCAGCAGCCAAGAAGCCTGGACGGGAGCCTACGAGCAGTACTTC. The chain employs TRBV14 and TRBJ2-7; weak D call: TRBD2 (6 bases). Germline CDR1 SGHDN, CDR2 FVKESK. The CDR3 sequence is 16 residues long. V lost 0 bases, J lost 2 bases, and 14 bases lay in between.

This clonotype was observed at least ten times. The J gene is TRBJ1-2, the V gene TRBV6-6, with unresolved D. Germline V CDR1 and CDR2: MNHNY, SVGAGI (reference sequence). The CDR3 is made up of 12 amino acids. V gave up 7 bases and J gave up 3 bases, with 9 bases separating them. The CDR3 here is CASNQRDYGYTF. The CDR3 nucleotides are TGTGCCAGCAACCAAAGAGACTATGGCTACACCTTC.

This clonotype was detected ten times or more. The CDR3 coding sequence is TGTGCCAGCAGCTACCCCCGCGCGTCCTCACCCTACAATGAGCAGTTCTTC. Translation: CASSYPRASSPYNEQFF. The rearrangement joins TRBV7-8 to TRBJ2-1; no definite D call. The germline V gene encodes CDR1 SGHVS and CDR2 FQNEAQ. V was shortened by 4 bases and J by 2 bases, with 18 bases between the two germline ends. This CDR3 is built from 17 residues.

In its sample, this clonotype was seen many times. The genes are TRBV29-1 and TRBJ2-1, with D possibly TRBD2 on 5 matching bases. V was pared by 6 bases and J by 4 bases, with 10 bases between. The germline V gene encodes CDR1 SQVTM and CDR2 ANQGSEA. CDR3 size: 12 residues. This CDR3 reads CSVNSGYNEQFF. In nucleotides, the CDR3 is TGCAGCGTAAACAGCGGTTACAATGAGCAGTTCTTC.

This clonotype was observed at least ten times. The rearrangement joins TRBV6-6 to TRBJ1-3; D is perhaps TRBD1 (5 bases). V gave up 0 bases and J gave up 8 bases, with 14 bases separating them. This CDR3 region has 15 residues. Per germline, CDR1 MNHNY and CDR2 SVGAGI (reference sequence). The CDR3 loop is CASSYSGRDGDTIYF. The CDR3 nucleotides are TGTGCCAGCAGTTACTCGGGCAGGGACGGTGACACCATATATTTT.

This clonotype has a count of ten or more. This chain uses TRBV18 with TRBJ1-1; no reliable D call. Germline V CDR1 and CDR2: KGHSH, LQKENI. V lost 1 base to trimming and J lost 6 bases, with 12 bases between them. This CDR3 is built from 14 residues. CDR3 region: CASSPLESEAEAFF. As DNA, the CDR3 is TGTGCCAGCTCACCACTGGAATCGGAGGCTGAAGCTTTCTTT. Drawing the rest from reference TRBV18 and TRBJ1-1, the complete variable domain is NAGVMQNPRHLVRRRGQEARLRCSPMKGHSHVYWYRQLPEEGLKFMVYLQKENIIDESGMPKERFSAEFPKEGPSILRIQQVVRGDSAAYFCASSPLESEAEAFFGQGTRLTVV.

This clonotype came up many times. The chain is built from TRBV5-1 and TRBJ2-1, with 13 nucleotides matching TRBD2. Trimming cost V 3 bases and J 8 bases; bases outside gene matches: 5. The CDR3 is 15 residues long. CDR1 SGHRS and CDR2 YFSETQ come from the germline V gene. The CDR3, as DNA: TGCGCCAGCAGCTCGGGACTAGCGGGATCGGATGAGCAGTTCTTC. It yields the protein CASSSGLAGSDEQFF.

This clonotype occurred many times. The chain joins TRBV12-3 or TRBV12-4 to TRBJ1-5; 7 bases fit TRBD1. Unmatched junction bases numbered 4, after V lost 5 bases and J lost 3 bases. The CDR3 contains 14 residues. CDR3 sequence (DNA): TGTGCCAGCAGTCGGGACAGCCCCAATCAGCCCCAGCATTTT. It translates to CASSRDSPNQPQHF.

This clonotype showed up many times. This chain joins TRBV20-1 and TRBJ1-2, with a weak D call TRBD1 (5 bases). V was trimmed by 5 bases and J by 2 bases, leaving 12 bases between them. Germline loops: CDR1 DFQATT, CDR2 SNEGSKA (reference sequence). This CDR3 comprises 13 residues. The CDR3 coding sequence is TGCAGTGCTGGCTACCAGGGAAACTATGGCTACACCTTC. Its translation is CSAGYQGNYGYTF.